The 26 T cell receptor beta chains given below trace back to one sample, sequenced in a study of OX40 agonist ivuxolimab in advanced cancers. Here immunoSEQ multiplex PCR was the method, and the copy in TCRdb shows in-frame clones only, minus some. The sample holds 80,000 to 100,000 clones, more than 85% seen once. The material sequenced was CD4+ or CD8+ T cells sorted from blood, taken in a trial of the OX40 agonist ivuxolimab. The origin of the receptors is an adult with an advanced solid tumor such as melanoma, head and neck, liver or kidney cancer.

The chain couples TRBV7-8 to TRBJ2-1; tentative D call: TRBD1 (6 bases). Germline V gives CDR1 SGHVS, CDR2 FQNEAQ. Trimming removed 1 base at V and 4 bases at J, with 11 bases between. This CDR3 is built from 15 residues. The CDR3 region has the DNA TGTGCCAGCAGCTTAGGGACAGCCACGTACAATGAGCAGTTCTTC. Amino acid sequence: CASSLGTATYNEQFF.

V and J are TRBV23-1 and TRBJ1-4; D gene unclear. TRBV23-1 is an ORF, and what it does is uncertain. The CDR3 extends over 15 amino acids. Trimming removed 7 bases at V and 6 bases at J, with 18 bases between. The CDR3 protein is CASKPGRIIDEKLFF. DNA of the CDR3: TGCGCCAGCAAACCCGGGCGGATTATTGATGAAAAACTGTTTTTT.

J is TRBJ2-3 and V is TRBV9; TRBD2 is a possible D gene (6 bases). The length of the CDR3 is 18 residues. V lost 4 bases and J 0 bases, leaving 21 bases between the germline ends. The V gene's germline CDR1 is SGDLS and CDR2 YYNGEE. As DNA, the CDR3 is TGTGCCAGCAGCCCGGACTTCATAGCGGATCCTAGCACAGATACGCAGTATTTT. Protein: CASSPDFIADPSTDTQYF.

The V and J genes are TRBV30 and TRBJ1-4; D gene unclear. Germline-derived CDR1 and CDR2 are GTSNPN and SVGIG (reference sequence). The CDR3 is 15 residues long. Trimming pared 6 bases from V and 7 bases from J, leaving 21 bases between. The CDR3 spells CACGPSGGQSEKLFF. The DNA of the CDR3 is TGTGCCTGCGGACCGAGTGGTGGGCAGAGTGAAAAACTGTTTTTT.

This clone was detected only once. CDR3 in amino acids: CASRGGGARNEQFF. The CDR3 DNA reads TGTGCCAGCAGAGGCGGGGGGGCTCGGAATGAGCAGTTCTTC. The chain combines TRBV28 with TRBJ2-1; 9 bases match TRBD2. The CDR3 is 14 amino acids. Trimming removed 6 bases from V and 7 bases from J; junction bases left unmatched: 7. Germline V gene data show CDR1 as MDHEN and CDR2 as SYDVKM.

This chain joins TRBV7-6 and TRBJ1-5; D call uncertain. CDR1 is SGHVS, CDR2 FNYEAQ, per germline. The CDR3 length is 13 residues. Trimming removed 5 bases from V and 4 bases from J, with 9 bases in between. CDR3 sequence: CASSLEVNQPQHF. The CDR3 DNA sequence: TGTGCCAGCAGCCTAGAAGTAAATCAGCCCCAGCATTTT.

V gene TRBV4-2 combines with J gene TRBJ1-5; D remains unclear. Trimming cost V 0 bases and J 4 bases, with 10 bases left between them. Looked up from germline, CDR1 is LGHNA and CDR2 is YNFKEQ. The CDR3 extends over 15 amino acids. CDR3 DNA sequence: TGTGCCAGCAGCCAAGATGGGCAGTTAAATCAGCCCCAGCATTTT. Translated: CASSQDGQLNQPQHF.

The rearrangement links TRBV6-5 to TRBJ2-3; the D gene is possibly TRBD2 (6 bases). The CDR3 runs to 15 residues. V gave up 5 bases and J gave up 4 bases, with 16 bases separating them. Germline-derived CDR1 and CDR2 are MNHEY and SVGAGI. CDR3 sequence reads: CASSHRTIEADTQYF. The CDR3 nucleotides read TGTGCCAGCAGTCACCGGACTATAGAGGCAGATACGCAGTATTTT.

The chain is built from TRBV4-2 and TRBJ1-1; a possible D gene is TRBD1 (6 bases). V was shortened by 3 bases and J by 7 bases, with 18 bases between the two germline ends. The CDR3 consists of 15 residues. CDR1 and CDR2 from the germline V gene are LGHNA and YNFKEQ. The CDR3 region is CASSHEEDSEREAFF. CDR3 sequence (DNA): TGTGCCAGCAGCCATGAGGAGGACAGCGAACGTGAAGCTTTCTTT.

The J gene is TRBJ1-4, the V gene TRBV29-1; D call uncertain. Germline values: CDR1 SQVTM, CDR2 ANQGSEA. This CDR3 contains 12 residues. V gave up 4 bases and J gave up 0 bases, with 3 bases separating them. The CDR3 region has the DNA TGCAGCGTTGCGGCAACTAATGAAAAACTGTTTTTT. Its protein product is CSVAATNEKLFF.

The chain recombines TRBV4-1 with TRBJ2-3; D ambiguous. CDR3 length: 15 amino acids. CDR1 is MGHRA, CDR2 YSYEKL, per germline. V dropped 0 bases and J dropped 4 bases, with 11 bases sitting between them. The CDR3 bases are TGCGCCAGCAGCCAAGAATGGGCCCAGCCAGATACGCAGTATTTT. It encodes CASSQEWAQPDTQYF.

The chain links TRBV7-6 to TRBJ2-7; D possibly matches TRBD1 or TRBD2 (5 bases each). The CDR3 has 14 residues. Germline CDR1 SGHVS, CDR2 FNYEAQ. V lost 8 bases and J 3 bases, leaving 17 bases between the germline ends. The CDR3 is CASGMLSGSYEQYF. The DNA of the CDR3 is TGTGCCAGCGGAATGTTGTCAGGGAGCTACGAGCAGTACTTC.

The chain recombines TRBV12-5 with TRBJ1-5; possibly TRBD1 for D (6 bases). CDR3 size: 17 residues. The V and J ends lost 6 bases and 4 bases respectively, with 22 bases between them. Germline lookup yields CDR1 LGHNT and CDR2 FRNRAP. The CDR3 region is CASGLIIAGGANQPQHF. CDR3 DNA sequence: TGTGCTAGTGGCCTCATAATTGCGGGGGGCGCGAATCAGCCCCAGCATTTT.

The rearrangement links TRBV28 to TRBJ1-6; 7 bases are shared with TRBD1. The CDR3 covers 14 residues. Trimming removed 6 bases from V and 11 bases from J; junction bases left unmatched: 10. Germline V gene data show CDR1 as MDHEN and CDR2 as SYDVKM. The CDR3 nucleotides read TGTGCCAGCAGGGTAGACAGGGTTGTAACACCCCTCCACTTT. Its translation is CASRVDRVVTPLHF.

On this clone itself: Germline is not matched at one junction end, which may reflect a read error. V gene TRBV4-2 combines with J gene TRBJ2-3; 12 nucleotides match TRBD2. CDR3 length: 13 amino acids. Germline CDR1 and CDR2: LGHNA and YNFKEQ. The CDR3 nucleotides are TGTGCCAGCAGCCCACTAGGACTAGCGGGGTCAGAATTT. Protein sequence: CASSPLGLAGSEF.

This clone showed up just a few times. This rearrangement joins TRBV19 to TRBJ2-2; D remains unclear. V lost 3 bases and J 5 bases, leaving 7 bases between the germline ends. The CDR3 extends over 13 amino acids. In germline, CDR1 is LNHDA, CDR2 SQIVND (reference sequence). The chain's CDR3 is CASSIQVTGELFF. CDR3 nucleotide sequence: TGTGCCAGTAGTATCCAGGTGACCGGGGAGCTGTTTTTT. Combining the CDR3 with reference TRBV19 and TRBJ2-2 gives the whole variable domain DGGITQSPKYLFRKEGQNVTLSCEQNLNHDAMYWYRQDPGQGLRLIYYSQIVNDFQKGDIAEGYSVSREKKESFPLTVTSAQKNPTAFYLCASSIQVTGELFFGEGSRLTVL.

The chain joins TRBV7-2 to TRBJ1-2, with 7 bases fitting TRBD1. Trimming removed 5 bases from V and 2 bases from J; junction bases left unmatched: 8. The CDR3 contains 15 residues. The germline V gene encodes CDR1 SGHTA and CDR2 FQGNSA. CDR3 region: CASSTRQGWNYGYTF. DNA for the CDR3: TGTGCCAGCAGCACCCGACAGGGTTGGAACTATGGCTACACCTTC.

Concerning this clone: Sequence at one end of the junction differs from germline and may be a read error. The chain combines TRBV10-3 with TRBJ1-1; tentatively, D is TRBD1 (6 bases). This CDR3 is 13 amino acids long. Germline CDR1 and CDR2: ENHRY and SYGVKD. The CDR3, as DNA: TGTGTCATCAGACAATCAGGGGAGGCTGAAGCTTTCTTT. Its protein product is CVIRQSGEAEAFF.

The chain links TRBV5-4 to TRBJ1-2; no firm D call. V lost 4 bases, J lost 4 bases, and 17 bases lay in between. CDR1 and CDR2 (germline): SGHNT, YYREEE (reference sequence). The CDR3 contains 15 residues. Here the CDR3 reads CASSPGGYDSYGYTF. The CDR3 DNA reads as TGTGCCAGCAGCCCCGGAGGGTACGATTCCTATGGCTACACCTTC.

J is TRBJ1-4 and V is TRBV15, with a tentative D call TRBD1 (5 bases). With 1 base removed from V and 14 bases from J, the gap between germline ends came to 20 bases. Germline V gene data show CDR1 as LNHNV and CDR2 as YYDKDF (reference sequence). CDR3 length: 15 amino acids. The CDR3, as DNA: TGTGCCACCAGCAGAGTTCGGCAGGGCGGGGGGTCGCTGTTTTTT. It codes for CATSRVRQGGGSLFF.

The chain uses TRBV9 and TRBJ2-7; D is uncertain. With 0 bases removed from V and 4 bases from J, the gap between germline ends came to 2 bases. The CDR3 contains 11 residues. Germline CDR1 is SGDLS and CDR2 is YYNGEE. CDR3 residues: CASSVVYEQYF. Here the CDR3 DNA reads TGTGCCAGCAGCGTAGTTTACGAGCAGTACTTC. The variable domain in full, with the rest retrieved from reference TRBV9 and TRBJ2-7, is DSGVTQTPKHLITATGQRVTLRCSPRSGDLSVYWYQQSLDQGLQFLIQYYNGEERAKGNILERFSAQQFPDLHSELNLSSLELGDSALYFCASSVVYEQYFGPGTRLTVT.

V is TRBV6-6 and J is TRBJ2-1, with TRBD2 matching 7 bases. Germline V gene data show CDR1 as MNHNY and CDR2 as SVGAGI (reference sequence). The CDR3 has 13 amino acids. With 3 bases clipped from V and 7 bases from J, the junction kept 3 bases outside the gene matches. DNA for the CDR3: TGTGCCAGCAGTTATGGGGGGGGGAATGAGCAGTTCTTC. As protein: CASSYGGGNEQFF.

Only one count was recorded for this clone. J is TRBJ1-5 and V is TRBV18; D remains unclear. In germline, CDR1 is KGHSH, CDR2 LQKENI. The V gene lost 6 bases and the J gene lost 5 bases, with 11 bases spanning the gap. The CDR3 spans 13 residues. The CDR3 reads CASSPATYQPQHF. DNA of the CDR3: TGTGCCAGCTCTCCCGCCACCTATCAGCCCCAGCATTTT.

The chain joins TRBV11-3 to TRBJ1-1, with D possibly being TRBD1 (5 bases). V lost 3 bases, J lost 6 bases, and 14 bases lay in between. Looked up from germline, CDR1 is SGHNT and CDR2 is YENEEA. The CDR3 is made up of 14 amino acids. This chain's CDR3 is CASSLGVGFAEAFF. DNA for the CDR3: TGTGCCAGCAGCTTGGGGGTCGGGTTCGCTGAAGCTTTCTTT.

This clone has just one count. The rearrangement joins TRBV4-2 to TRBJ2-1; D unclear. The CDR3 totals 17 residues. Germline CDR1 reads LGHNA; CDR2 reads YNFKEQ. V was trimmed by 4 bases and J by 0 bases, leaving 16 bases between them. The CDR3 sequence is CASSPQPAQSSYNEQFF. CDR3 DNA: TGTGCCAGCAGCCCCCAGCCGGCACAGAGCTCCTACAATGAGCAGTTCTTC.

The chain carries TRBV27 and TRBJ2-4; no clear D. CDR1 is MNHEY, CDR2 SMNVEV, per germline (reference sequence). Trimming took 5 bases from V and 0 from J, leaving 14 bases between them. The CDR3 has 16 amino acids. The CDR3 sequence is CASSPTRAAAKNIQYF. CDR3 coding DNA: TGTGCCAGCAGTCCGACCCGGGCTGCAGCCAAAAACATTCAGTACTTC.